The rows below give T cell receptor beta chains drawn from one sample of a study of T cells in localized non-small cell lung cancer. The data were produced by immunoSEQ multiplex PCR, yet TCRdb's version contains in-frame clones alone and is incomplete. The sample carries under 20,000 clones, around 89% recorded once. Sample: peripheral blood, taken before any cancer treatment. These receptors all stem from a female donor over 55 with stage III squamous cell lung carcinoma. The CDR3 runs from the conserved cysteine through the conserved F or W. Each record gives: J gene, D gene, clone size, V gene, CDR3 DNA, CDR3 protein. A D gene is named only where the DNA matches it firmly. The listing skips clone size in some rows; elsewhere it reads once, few, many or a size class.

>TRBJ2-7|TRBD2|-|TRBV19
TGTGCGTCAGGGACTAGCGGGGGGCGCGAGCAGTACTTC
CASGTSGGREQYF
>TRBJ2-3|-|-|TRBV7-9
TGTGCCAGCGCGAGGGACGTTGATACGCAGTATTTT
CASARDVDTQYF
>TRBJ2-7|TRBD1|once|TRBV14
TGTGCCAGCAGCCAGGGCGGGACAGGGGCCGAGCAGTACTTC
CASSQGGTGAEQYF
>TRBJ2-5|-|-|TRBV18
TGTGCCAGCTCACCACGCCAGAGAGAGACCCAGTACTTC
CASSPRQRETQYF
>TRBJ2-3|-|once|TRBV19
TGTGCCACACGGTTGGGAAGCACAGATACGCAGTATTTT
CATRLGSTDTQYF
>TRBJ2-2|-|-|TRBV7-2
TGTGCCAGCAGAACCGTCCTAGCCCCCGGGGAGCTGTTTTTT
CASRTVLAPGELFF
>TRBJ1-2|TRBD1|-|TRBV19
TGTGCCAGTAGAGGTGGAGGGGACAGGGATCTAGTCGGCTACACCTTC
CASRGGGDRDLVGYTF
>TRBJ1-6|-|-|TRBV15
TGTGCCACCAGGCCACAGAATAATTCACCCCTCCACTTT
CATRPQNNSPLHF
>TRBJ1-2|-|-|TRBV18
TGTGCCAGCTCACCGGACAGAAACTATGGCTACACCTTC
CASSPDRNYGYTF
>TRBJ1-2|TRBD1|-|TRBV6-6
TGTGCCAGCAGTTCCGGGACAGGAAACTATGGCTACACCTTC
CASSSGTGNYGYTF
>TRBJ1-1|-|-|TRBV2
TGTGCCAGCAGTACTATTAACACTGAAGCTTTCTTT
CASSTINTEAFF
>TRBJ1-5|TRBD1|-|TRBV30
TGTGCCTGGAGTTCTGGGACAGGACAAGATCAGCCCCAGCATTTT
CAWSSGTGQDQPQHF
>TRBJ2-1|TRBD1|-|TRBV20-1
TGCAGTGCTAAGGACAGGACCATTCAGTTCTTC
CSAKDRTIQFF
>TRBJ2-3|TRBD2|-|TRBV29-1
TGCAGCGTCGGACTAGCGGGAGGCACAGATACGCAGTATTTT
CSVGLAGGTDTQYF
>TRBJ1-4|-|-|TRBV5-1
TGCGCCAGCAGCTTGGGAGGGTCAACTAATGAAAAACTGTTTTTT
CASSLGGSTNEKLFF
>TRBJ2-1|-|few|TRBV28
TGTGCCAGCAGTTTTTATACGAGCTCCTACAATGAGCAGTTCTTC
CASSFYTSSYNEQFF
>TRBJ1-3|-|-|TRBV14
TGTGCCAGCAGTCAAACCAGAATAACGTCTGGAAACACCATATATTTT
CASSQTRITSGNTIYF
>TRBJ1-2|-|-|TRBV18
TGTGCCAGCTCACCACCGCTCAGGGGAGAGGGCTACACCTTC
CASSPPLRGEGYTF
>TRBJ2-2|-|-|TRBV7-9
TGTGCCAGCAGCTTTTCGGCATCGAACACCGGGGAGCTGTTTTTT
CASSFSASNTGELFF
>TRBJ2-4|TRBD1|-|TRBV6-5
TGTGCCAGCAGTTACTCGACAGGGGGAAACATTCAGTACTTC
CASSYSTGGNIQYF
>TRBJ1-2|-|-|TRBV28
TGTGCCAGCAGTTCGGAGGCAAGGGGAGGGAAGGGCTACACCTTC
CASSSEARGGKGYTF
>TRBJ1-6|TRBD1|-|TRBV14
TGTGCCAGCAGCCAACTTTTCGCAGGGGGGAATTCACCCCTCCACTTT
CASSQLFAGGNSPLHF